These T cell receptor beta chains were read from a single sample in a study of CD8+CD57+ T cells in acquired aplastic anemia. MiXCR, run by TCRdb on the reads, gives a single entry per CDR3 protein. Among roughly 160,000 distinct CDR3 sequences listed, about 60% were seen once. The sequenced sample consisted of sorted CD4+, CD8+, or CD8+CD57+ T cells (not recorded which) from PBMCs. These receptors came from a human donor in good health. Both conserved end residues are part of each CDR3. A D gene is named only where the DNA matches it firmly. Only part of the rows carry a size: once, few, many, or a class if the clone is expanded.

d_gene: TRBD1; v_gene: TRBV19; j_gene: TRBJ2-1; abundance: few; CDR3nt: TGTGCCAGTAGTCCCCGGACAGGGTCCTACAATGAGCAGTTCTTC; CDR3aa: CASSPRTGSYNEQFF
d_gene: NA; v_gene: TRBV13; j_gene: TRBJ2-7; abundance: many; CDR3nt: TGTGCCAGCAGCTTAGGCCGGGGCGGAGCCTTCTACGAGCAGTACTTC; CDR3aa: CASSLGRGGAFYEQYF
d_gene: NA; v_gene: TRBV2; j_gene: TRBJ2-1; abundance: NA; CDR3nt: TGCGCCAGCAGCCAAGAACGCGGGAACTCCTACAATGAGCAGTTCTTC; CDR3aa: CASSQERGNSYNEQFF
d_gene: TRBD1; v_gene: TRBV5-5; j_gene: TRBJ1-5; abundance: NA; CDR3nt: TGTGCCAGCAGCTTAGTATTCAAGAGGGACAGAGATCAGCCCCAGCATTTT; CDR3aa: CASSLVFKRDRDQPQHF
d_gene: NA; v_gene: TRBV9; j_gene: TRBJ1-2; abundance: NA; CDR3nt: TGTGCCAGCAGCTCATCCCCACCCGTGTGGGACACACCCTATGGCTACACCTTC; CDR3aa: CASSSSPPVWDTPYGYTF
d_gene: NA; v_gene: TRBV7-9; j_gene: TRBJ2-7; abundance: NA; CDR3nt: TGTGCCAGCAGCTTAGCATGGCCCTACGAGCAGTACTTC; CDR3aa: CASSLAWPYEQYF
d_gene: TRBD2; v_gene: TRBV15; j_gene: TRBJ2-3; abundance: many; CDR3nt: TGTGCCACCAGCAGAGGTAGCGGGGGGGCCACAGATACGCAGTATTTT; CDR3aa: CATSRGSGGATDTQYF
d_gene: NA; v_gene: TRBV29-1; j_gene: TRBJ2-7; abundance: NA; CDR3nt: TGCAGCGTTGATATGACGCGGGGTGAGCAGTACTTC; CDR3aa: CSVDMTRGEQYF
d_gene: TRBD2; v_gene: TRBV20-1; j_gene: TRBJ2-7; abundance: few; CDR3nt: TGCAGTCCAAAGACTAGCGGAAGCTCCTACGAGCAGTACTTC; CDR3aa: CSPKTSGSSYEQYF
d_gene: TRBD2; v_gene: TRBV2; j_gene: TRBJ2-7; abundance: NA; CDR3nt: TGTGCCAGCACAGGACTAGCCTACGAGCAGTACTTC; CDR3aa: CASTGLAYEQYF
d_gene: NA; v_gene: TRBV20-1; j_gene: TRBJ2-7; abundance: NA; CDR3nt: TGCAGTGCTAGAGCCCCACAAACCGCCGAGCAGTACTTC; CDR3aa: CSARAPQTAEQYF
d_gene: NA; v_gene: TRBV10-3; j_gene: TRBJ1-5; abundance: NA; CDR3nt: TGTGCCATCAGTGAGCGGGACAGCAATCAGCCCCAGCATTTT; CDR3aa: CAISERDSNQPQHF
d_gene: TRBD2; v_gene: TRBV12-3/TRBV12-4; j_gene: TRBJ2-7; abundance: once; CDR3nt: TGTGCCAGCAGTGCATATAGCGGGGGATACTCCTACGAGCAGTACTTC; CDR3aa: CASSAYSGGYSYEQYF
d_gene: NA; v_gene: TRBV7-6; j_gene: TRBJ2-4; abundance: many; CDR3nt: TGTGCCAGCAGCTTAACCCCGGCCATCAACATAGCCAAAAACATTCAGTACTTC; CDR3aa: CASSLTPAINIAKNIQYF
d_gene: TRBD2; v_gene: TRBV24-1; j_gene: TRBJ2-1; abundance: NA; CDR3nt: TGTGCCACCAGTGCCCGGAGGGGACTAGCGGGATATGAGCAGTTCTTC; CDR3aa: CATSARRGLAGYEQFF
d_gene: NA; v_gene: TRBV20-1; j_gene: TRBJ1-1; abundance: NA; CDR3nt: TGCAGTGCTAGCTACCCCATGGGGGCGGGCACTGAAGCTTTCTTT; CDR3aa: CSASYPMGAGTEAFF
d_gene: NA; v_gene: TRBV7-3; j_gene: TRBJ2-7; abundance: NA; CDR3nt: TGTGCCAGCAGCATGGACGTCTCCTACGAGCAGTACTTC; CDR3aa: CASSMDVSYEQYF
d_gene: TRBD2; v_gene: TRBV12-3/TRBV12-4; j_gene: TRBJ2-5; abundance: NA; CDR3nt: TGTGCCAGCAGGGAGCGGGGGGCCTGGGAGACCCAGTACTTC; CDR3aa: CASRERGAWETQYF
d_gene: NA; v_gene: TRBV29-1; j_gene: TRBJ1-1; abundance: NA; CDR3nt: TGCAGCGGCATGACAGGGAACACTGAAGCTTTCTTT; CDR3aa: CSGMTGNTEAFF
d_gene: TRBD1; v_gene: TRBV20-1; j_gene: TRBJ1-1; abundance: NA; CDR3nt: TGCAGCGCAGGGGGGGAGGCGCACACTGAAGCTTTCTTT; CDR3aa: CSAGGEAHTEAFF
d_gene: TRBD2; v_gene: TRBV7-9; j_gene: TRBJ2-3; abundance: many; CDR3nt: TGTGCCAGCAGCCCAAAATCTGGACTAGCGAACACAGATACGCAGTATTTT; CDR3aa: CASSPKSGLANTDTQYF
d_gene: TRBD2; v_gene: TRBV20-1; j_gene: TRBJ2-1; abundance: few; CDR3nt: TGCAGTGCTAGAGACCTAGCGGGCAATGAGCAGTTCTTC; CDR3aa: CSARDLAGNEQFF
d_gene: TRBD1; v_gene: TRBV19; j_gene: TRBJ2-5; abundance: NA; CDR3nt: TGTGCCAGCGGGACAGGGGGGATGCTCCAAGAGACCCAGTACTTC; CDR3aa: CASGTGGMLQETQYF
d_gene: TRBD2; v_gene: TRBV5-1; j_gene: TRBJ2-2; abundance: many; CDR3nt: TGCGCCAGCAGCCCGGGACTAGCGGGAGTATTTACCGGGGAGCTGTTTTTT; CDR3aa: CASSPGLAGVFTGELFF
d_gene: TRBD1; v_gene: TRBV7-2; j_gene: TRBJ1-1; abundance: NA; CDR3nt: TGTGCCAGCAGCTTGGAGGGACAGGGAGGTACTGAAGCTTTCTTT; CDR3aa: CASSLEGQGGTEAFF
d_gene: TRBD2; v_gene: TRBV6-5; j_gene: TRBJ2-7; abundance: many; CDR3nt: TGTGCCAGCAGTTACCTAGAAGCGGGAGACTACGAGCAGTACTTC; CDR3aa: CASSYLEAGDYEQYF
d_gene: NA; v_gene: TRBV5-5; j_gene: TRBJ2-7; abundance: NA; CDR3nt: TGTGCCAGCACCAGGGGGGGGGCCTCCTACGAGCAGTACTTC; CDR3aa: CASTRGGASYEQYF
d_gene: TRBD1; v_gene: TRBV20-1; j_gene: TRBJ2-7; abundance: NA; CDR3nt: TGCAGTGCTCGTGAGGCGGGACAGGGTTTCGGGGAGGACTTC; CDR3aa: CSAREAGQGFGEDF
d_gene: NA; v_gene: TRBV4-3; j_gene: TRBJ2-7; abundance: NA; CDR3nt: TGCGCCAGCAGCCAAGACGGTAGCTACGAGCAGTACTTC; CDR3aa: CASSQDGSYEQYF
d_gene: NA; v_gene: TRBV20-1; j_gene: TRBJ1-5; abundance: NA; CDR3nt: TGCAGTGCTTGGGCTGATAGCAATCAGCCCCAGCATTTT; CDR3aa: CSAWADSNQPQHF
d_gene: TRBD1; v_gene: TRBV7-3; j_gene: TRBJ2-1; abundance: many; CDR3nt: TGTGCCAGCAGTTCCGGGACAGGGGGTGGGGATGAGCAGTTCTTC; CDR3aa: CASSSGTGGGDEQFF
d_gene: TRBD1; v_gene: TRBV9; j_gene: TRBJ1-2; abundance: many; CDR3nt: TGTGCCAGCAGCGTTACCGGGACAGGGGGCGATGGCTACACCTTC; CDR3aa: CASSVTGTGGDGYTF
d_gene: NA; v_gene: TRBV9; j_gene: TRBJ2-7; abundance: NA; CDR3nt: TGCGCCAGCAGCCCCGGGGCAGGGGCCGAGCAGTACTTC; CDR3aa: CASSPGAGAEQYF